This T cell receptor (beta chain) derives from a study of T cells in Graves' hyperthyroidism and ophthalmopathy. This clonotype was observed at least ten times. The CDR3 runs 15 residues. The germline V gene encodes CDR1 SGHTA and CDR2 FQGNSA. Trimming removed 1 base at V and 3 bases at J, with 12 bases between. The investigators amplified TCR beta CDR3 regions from RNA transcripts. The TCR CDR3 first-round RT-PCR relied on the HTBI primer set. In TCRdb, the multiplex PCR reads were re-called with MiXCR into one record per CDR3 protein. This sample has hundreds of thousands of distinct CDR3 sequences, with roughly 13% found just once. Researchers defined stable Graves' hyperthyroidism as no ophthalmopathy progression within 18 months. Subjects aged 18 to 65 presented with newly diagnosed hyperthyroidism of less than 2 months' duration. Every diagnosis used clinical symptoms, serum thyroxine and TRAb, thyroid ultrasound and orbital computed tomography.

J is TRBJ2-5 and V is TRBV7-2; no clear D. The receptor comes from a woman in her twenties or thirties with Graves' hyperthyroidism. Input material: blood. CDR3 DNA sequence: TGTGCCAGCAGCTTAGAGCACAGAGCTGAAGAGACCCAGTACTTC. Translation: CASSLEHRAEETQYF.